These T cell receptor beta chains were read from a single sample in a study of cytomegalovirus exposure and HLA in healthy donors. Clones were sequenced by immunoSEQ multiplex PCR, and TCRdb holds only the in-frame ones, with some missing. This sample has about 120,000 clones, with approximately 70% found just once. Sequencing used PBMCs. These receptors came from a woman aged 40-49 years in good health and CMV-seropositive. Both conserved end residues are part of each CDR3. D genes are given only for firm matches. Clone size is stated in some rows and not others, as once, few, many or a class when expanded.

CDR3aa: CASSTLEVNTEAFF
CDR3nt: TGTGCCAGCAGTACCCTGGAGGTGAACACTGAAGCTTTCTTT
d_gene: -
v_gene: TRBV28
j_gene: TRBJ1-1
abundance: -

CDR3aa: CSVGGLAGGYEQYF
CDR3nt: TGCAGCGTTGGGGGACTAGCGGGAGGTTACGAGCAGTACTTC
d_gene: TRBD2
v_gene: TRBV29-1
j_gene: TRBJ2-7
abundance: -

CDR3aa: CASSLVNRLRGRAGYEQFF
CDR3nt: TGTGCCAGCAGCTTAGTGAATCGGCTTCGCGGGAGGGCCGGGTATGAGCAGTTCTTC
d_gene: TRBD2
v_gene: TRBV11-2
j_gene: TRBJ2-1
abundance: few

CDR3aa: CASQGLESANYGYTF
CDR3nt: TGTGCCAGCCAAGGACTAGAATCCGCTAACTATGGCTACACCTTC
d_gene: -
v_gene: TRBV7-9
j_gene: TRBJ1-2
abundance: -

CDR3aa: CASSGGSSYNEQFF
CDR3nt: TGTGCCAGCAGTGGAGGGAGCTCCTACAATGAGCAGTTCTTC
d_gene: -
v_gene: TRBV2
j_gene: TRBJ2-1
abundance: -

CDR3aa: CASSPGQKHMNTEAFF
CDR3nt: TGTGCCAGTAGTCCGGGACAGAAACACATGAACACTGAAGCTTTCTTT
d_gene: TRBD1
v_gene: TRBV19
j_gene: TRBJ1-1
abundance: -

CDR3aa: CASSPTRGYNEQFF
CDR3nt: TGTGCCAGCAGCCCTACCCGGGGTTACAATGAGCAGTTCTTC
d_gene: -
v_gene: TRBV7-3
j_gene: TRBJ2-1
abundance: few

CDR3aa: CASSLYETGAYQPQHF
CDR3nt: TGTGCCAGCAGCTTATACGAGACAGGGGCGTATCAGCCCCAGCATTTT
d_gene: TRBD1
v_gene: TRBV7-8
j_gene: TRBJ1-5
abundance: -

CDR3aa: CASSLDGREGAEAFF
CDR3nt: TGCGCCAGCAGCTTGGATGGCAGGGAAGGTGCCGAAGCTTTCTTT
d_gene: -
v_gene: TRBV5-1
j_gene: TRBJ1-1
abundance: -

CDR3aa: CASSSPPQHTDTQYF
CDR3nt: TGTGCCAGCAGTTCCCCTCCACAGCACACAGATACGCAGTATTTT
d_gene: -
v_gene: TRBV28
j_gene: TRBJ2-3
abundance: -

CDR3aa: CASSLGRGREYEQYF
CDR3nt: TGCGCCAGCAGCTTGGGACGGGGTAGGGAATACGAGCAGTACTTC
d_gene: -
v_gene: TRBV5-1
j_gene: TRBJ2-7
abundance: -

CDR3aa: CASSSNWYGASGSYEQYF
CDR3nt: TGTGCCAGCAGCTCCAATTGGTATGGGGCTAGCGGGAGTTACGAGCAGTACTTC
d_gene: TRBD2
v_gene: TRBV11-1
j_gene: TRBJ2-7
abundance: few

CDR3aa: CASREPGQGNEQYF
CDR3nt: TGTGCCAGCAGGGAGCCGGGACAGGGAAACGAGCAGTACTTC
d_gene: TRBD1
v_gene: TRBV6-5
j_gene: TRBJ2-7
abundance: -

CDR3aa: CASSSLFVETQYF
CDR3nt: TGTGCCAGCAGCTCCTTGTTTGTAGAGACCCAGTACTTC
d_gene: -
v_gene: TRBV7-2
j_gene: TRBJ2-5
abundance: -

CDR3aa: CASSLGGSPNYGYTF
CDR3nt: TGTGCCAGCAGCTTAGGAGGGTCCCCTAACTATGGCTACACCTTC
d_gene: -
v_gene: TRBV7-9
j_gene: TRBJ1-2
abundance: -

CDR3aa: CASRARSPTNEKLFF
CDR3nt: TGTGCCAGCAGAGCACGTTCGCCGACTAATGAAAAACTGTTTTTT
d_gene: -
v_gene: TRBV7-9
j_gene: TRBJ1-4
abundance: once

CDR3aa: CASSLGGGYEQYF
CDR3nt: TGTGCCAGCAGCTTAGGGGGGGGCTACGAGCAGTACTTC
d_gene: TRBD2
v_gene: TRBV7-9
j_gene: TRBJ2-7
abundance: -

CDR3aa: CASSITSGRAVNEQFF
CDR3nt: TGTGCCAGTAGTATAACTAGCGGGAGGGCCGTAAATGAGCAGTTCTTC
d_gene: TRBD2
v_gene: TRBV19
j_gene: TRBJ2-1
abundance: once

CDR3aa: CASSLQTYQETQYF
CDR3nt: TGTGCCAGCTCACTACAGACGTACCAAGAGACCCAGTACTTC
d_gene: -
v_gene: TRBV18
j_gene: TRBJ2-5
abundance: -

CDR3aa: CASSQVGTVAISGGYTF
CDR3nt: TGTGCCAGCAGCCAAGTGGGGACAGTGGCCATTTCGGGTGGCTACACCTTC
d_gene: TRBD1
v_gene: TRBV4-2
j_gene: TRBJ1-2
abundance: few

CDR3aa: CASTYSTSGLYEQYF
CDR3nt: TGTGCCAGTACTTATTCGACTAGCGGACTCTACGAGCAGTACTTC
d_gene: TRBD2
v_gene: TRBV19
j_gene: TRBJ2-7
abundance: -

CDR3aa: CASSVSTGTDTQYF
CDR3nt: TGTGCCAGCAGCGTATCGACTGGCACAGATACGCAGTATTTT
d_gene: -
v_gene: TRBV9
j_gene: TRBJ2-3
abundance: few

CDR3aa: CASSFIGLSTDTQYF
CDR3nt: TGTGCCAGCAGTTTTATTGGACTCAGCACAGATACGCAGTATTTT
d_gene: -
v_gene: TRBV27
j_gene: TRBJ2-3
abundance: -

CDR3aa: CSVDLAGVWNEQFF
CDR3nt: TGCAGCGTAGACTTAGCGGGAGTGTGGAATGAGCAGTTCTTC
d_gene: TRBD2
v_gene: TRBV29-1
j_gene: TRBJ2-1
abundance: -

CDR3aa: CASSAPGRPTNTEAFF
CDR3nt: TGTGCCAGTAGTGCCCCGGGGAGGCCCACGAACACTGAAGCTTTCTTT
d_gene: -
v_gene: TRBV19
j_gene: TRBJ1-1
abundance: -

CDR3aa: CASSEGLAGVTDTQYF
CDR3nt: TGTGCCAGCTCAGAAGGACTAGCGGGAGTGACAGATACGCAGTATTTT
d_gene: TRBD2
v_gene: TRBV18
j_gene: TRBJ2-3
abundance: few

CDR3aa: CASSQSPDRVTGELFF
CDR3nt: TGCGCCAGCAGCCAATCTCCCGACCGGGTCACCGGGGAGCTGTTTTTT
d_gene: -
v_gene: TRBV4-3
j_gene: TRBJ2-2
abundance: -

CDR3aa: CASSRTKTVSYEQYF
CDR3nt: TGTGCCAGCAGCCGTACCAAGACAGTTTCCTACGAGCAGTACTTC
d_gene: -
v_gene: TRBV6-6
j_gene: TRBJ2-7
abundance: -

CDR3aa: CASSVSSGVYNEQFF
CDR3nt: TGTGCCAGCAGCGTCAGTAGCGGGGTTTACAATGAGCAGTTCTTC
d_gene: TRBD2
v_gene: TRBV9
j_gene: TRBJ2-1
abundance: -

CDR3aa: CASSFLAGVYEQYF
CDR3nt: TGTGCCAGCAGCTTCCTCGCCGGGGTCTACGAGCAGTACTTC
d_gene: -
v_gene: TRBV7-2
j_gene: TRBJ2-7
abundance: -

CDR3aa: CASSTGLALDEQFF
CDR3nt: TGTGCCAGCAGCACGGGACTAGCTCTCGATGAGCAGTTCTTC
d_gene: TRBD2
v_gene: TRBV5-4
j_gene: TRBJ2-1
abundance: -

CDR3aa: CASSTNGWQRDRYNEQFF
CDR3nt: TGTGCCAGCAGCACGAACGGTTGGCAGCGGGACAGGTACAATGAGCAGTTCTTC
d_gene: -
v_gene: TRBV5-6
j_gene: TRBJ2-1
abundance: -

CDR3aa: CAISESTRAGADYGYTF
CDR3nt: TGTGCCATCAGTGAGTCTACAAGGGCAGGGGCGGACTATGGCTACACCTTC
d_gene: -
v_gene: TRBV10-3
j_gene: TRBJ1-2
abundance: -

CDR3aa: CASRGWADEKLFF
CDR3nt: TGTGCCAGCCGGGGGTGGGCGGATGAAAAACTGTTTTTT
d_gene: -
v_gene: TRBV14
j_gene: TRBJ1-4
abundance: -

CDR3aa: CASSVSLAESNEQFF
CDR3nt: TGTGCCAGCAGTGTCTCTCTAGCGGAGTCCAATGAGCAGTTCTTC
d_gene: TRBD2
v_gene: TRBV6-5
j_gene: TRBJ2-1
abundance: -

CDR3aa: CASSPRLGDEQFF
CDR3nt: TGTGCCAGCAGCCCAAGATTGGGAGATGAGCAGTTCTTC
d_gene: -
v_gene: TRBV6-5
j_gene: TRBJ2-1
abundance: -

CDR3aa: CANSGKCKDTQYF
CDR3nt: TGCGCCAATAGCGGGAAATGTAAAGATACGCAGTATTTT
d_gene: TRBD2
v_gene: TRBV10-1
j_gene: TRBJ2-3
abundance: -

CDR3aa: CAGSSLTYREEDTEAFF
CDR3nt: TGTGCCGGCAGTTCTCTCACCTACAGGGAAGAGGACACTGAAGCTTTCTTT
d_gene: -
v_gene: TRBV27
j_gene: TRBJ1-1
abundance: few

CDR3aa: CASSLWGQAEAFF
CDR3nt: TGTGCCAGCAGTTTATGGGGACAGGCTGAAGCTTTCTTT
d_gene: TRBD1
v_gene: TRBV27
j_gene: TRBJ1-1
abundance: once

CDR3aa: CASSIDRIPYPSIF
CDR3nt: TGTGCCAGTAGTATAGATCGAATCCCATATCCATCTATCTTT
d_gene: -
v_gene: TRBV19
j_gene: TRBJ1-1
abundance: -

CDR3aa: CASSRAIGLAGGGYEQYF
CDR3nt: TGCGCCAGCAGCCGGGCTATAGGACTAGCGGGAGGAGGCTACGAGCAGTACTTC
d_gene: TRBD2
v_gene: TRBV4-1
j_gene: TRBJ2-7
abundance: -

CDR3aa: CASSSPSGVNNEQFF
CDR3nt: TGTGCCAGCAGTTCCCCTAGCGGGGTAAACAATGAGCAGTTCTTC
d_gene: TRBD2
v_gene: TRBV27
j_gene: TRBJ2-1
abundance: -

CDR3aa: CASSFPGREQYF
CDR3nt: TGTGCCAGCAGTTTCCCGGGTCGCGAGCAGTACTTC
d_gene: -
v_gene: TRBV27
j_gene: TRBJ2-7
abundance: -

CDR3aa: CASSLGLADYNEQFF
CDR3nt: TGTGCCAGCAGCTTAGGACTAGCGGACTACAATGAGCAGTTCTTC
d_gene: TRBD2
v_gene: TRBV11-3
j_gene: TRBJ2-1
abundance: -

CDR3aa: CASSLPGGEQFF
CDR3nt: TGTGCCAGCAGCCTACCAGGGGGTGAGCAGTTCTTC
d_gene: TRBD1
v_gene: TRBV6-6
j_gene: TRBJ2-1
abundance: -

CDR3aa: CASRDGPAQETQYF
CDR3nt: TGCGCCAGCAGGGATGGGCCGGCACAAGAGACCCAGTACTTC
d_gene: -
v_gene: TRBV5-1
j_gene: TRBJ2-5
abundance: few

CDR3aa: CASSPGGSGITGELFF
CDR3nt: TGTGCCAGCAGCCCCGGTGGTAGCGGGATCACCGGGGAGCTGTTTTTT
d_gene: TRBD2
v_gene: TRBV9
j_gene: TRBJ2-2
abundance: -

CDR3aa: CASSHRTDLSNQPQHF
CDR3nt: TGTGCCAGCAGCCATCGGACAGATTTGAGCAATCAGCCCCAGCATTTT
d_gene: -
v_gene: TRBV2
j_gene: TRBJ1-5
abundance: -

CDR3aa: CASSLEGTALYEQYF
CDR3nt: TGCGCCAGCAGCTTGGAAGGGACAGCCCTCTACGAGCAGTACTTC
d_gene: TRBD1
v_gene: TRBV5-1
j_gene: TRBJ2-7
abundance: once

CDR3aa: CSSSQAIYEQYF
CDR3nt: TGTTCCAGCAGCCAAGCGATCTACGAGCAGTACTTC
d_gene: -
v_gene: TRBV7-9
j_gene: TRBJ2-7
abundance: -

CDR3aa: CASSSGTGGIETQYF
CDR3nt: TGCGCCAGCAGCTCAGGGACAGGGGGTATAGAGACCCAGTACTTC
d_gene: TRBD1
v_gene: TRBV5-1
j_gene: TRBJ2-5
abundance: -

CDR3aa: CASRLRRATNEKLFF
CDR3nt: TGTGCCAGTAGACTTAGACGGGCAACTAATGAAAAACTGTTTTTT
d_gene: -
v_gene: TRBV19
j_gene: TRBJ1-4
abundance: -

CDR3aa: CASSPDRGRQPQHF
CDR3nt: TGCGCCAGCAGCCCGGACAGGGGACGGCAGCCCCAGCATTTT
d_gene: TRBD1
v_gene: TRBV4-3
j_gene: TRBJ1-5
abundance: -

CDR3aa: CASSIRVGANQPQHF
CDR3nt: TGTGCCAGTAGTATCCGGGTAGGGGCCAATCAGCCCCAGCATTTT
d_gene: -
v_gene: TRBV19
j_gene: TRBJ1-5
abundance: -